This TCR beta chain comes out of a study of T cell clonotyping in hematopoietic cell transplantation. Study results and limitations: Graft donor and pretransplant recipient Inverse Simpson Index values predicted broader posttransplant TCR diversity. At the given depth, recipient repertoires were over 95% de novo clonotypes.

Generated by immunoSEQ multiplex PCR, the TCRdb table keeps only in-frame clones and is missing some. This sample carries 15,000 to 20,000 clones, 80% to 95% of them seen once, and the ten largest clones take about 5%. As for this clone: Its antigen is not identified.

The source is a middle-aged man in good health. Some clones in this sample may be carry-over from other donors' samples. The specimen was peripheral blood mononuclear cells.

Written as DNA, the CDR3 is TGTGCCAGCAGCTTGCTGCTAGCTATGAACACCGGGGAGCTGTTTTTT. As protein: CASSLLLAMNTGELFF. V is TRBV5-6 and J is TRBJ2-2; D perhaps matches TRBD2 (5 bases). The V end was cut by 1 base, the J end by 1 base, with 11 bases between. The CDR3 has 16 residues. Germline CDR1 SGHDT, CDR2 YYEEEE.